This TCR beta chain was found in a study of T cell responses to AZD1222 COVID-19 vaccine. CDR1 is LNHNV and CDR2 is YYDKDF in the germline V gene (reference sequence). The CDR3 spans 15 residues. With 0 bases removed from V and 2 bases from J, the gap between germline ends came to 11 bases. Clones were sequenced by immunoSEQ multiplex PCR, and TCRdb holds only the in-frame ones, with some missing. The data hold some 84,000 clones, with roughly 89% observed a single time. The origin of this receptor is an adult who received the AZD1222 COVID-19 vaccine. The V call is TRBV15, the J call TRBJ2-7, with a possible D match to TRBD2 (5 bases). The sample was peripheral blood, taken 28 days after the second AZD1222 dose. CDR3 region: CATSRDPSGPYEQYF. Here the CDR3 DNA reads TGTGCCACCAGCAGAGATCCCAGCGGACCCTACGAGCAGTACTTC.